These 32 T cell receptor beta chains share one sample of origin, sequenced in a study of T-cell memory formation after mild COVID-19. TCRdb re-derived calls from the 5' RACE reads in MiXCR, one entry per CDR3 protein. The sample gives roughly 600,000 distinct CDR3 sequences, 18% of which show up once; around 13% is in the top ten. Sequencing used PBMCs or a T cell subset sorted from them (not recorded which). These receptors were collected from an adult woman who had mild COVID-19 (a few samples of this study predate the infection). Cell type and time point are not known.

The chain recombines TRBV12-3 or TRBV12-4 with TRBJ2-7, with D perhaps TRBD1 (6 bases). CDR3 length: 15 residues. V shed 3 bases and J shed 3 bases, with 15 bases lying between them. CDR3 sequence: CASSFHFSGDYEQYF. CDR3 in DNA: TGTGCCAGCAGTTTCCACTTCTCAGGGGACTACGAGCAGTACTTC.

The chain uses TRBV6-5 and TRBJ2-7; D not certain. The CDR3 sequence is 13 residues long. In germline, CDR1 is MNHEY, CDR2 SVGAGI. The V and J ends lost 3 bases and 7 bases respectively, with 13 bases between them. This chain's CDR3 is CASSYRRFWEQYF. The CDR3 DNA reads as TGTGCCAGCAGTTATCGCAGGTTTTGGGAGCAGTACTTC.

V and J are TRBV27 and TRBJ2-1; tentatively, D is TRBD2 (7 bases). This CDR3 contains 17 residues. Germline loops: CDR1 MNHEY, CDR2 SMNVEV (reference sequence). V was pared by 3 bases and J by 7 bases, with 22 bases between. The CDR3 is CASSFGLADLRGNEQFF. The CDR3 DNA follows: TGTGCCAGCAGTTTTGGCCTAGCGGATCTAAGGGGGAATGAGCAGTTCTTC.

The rearrangement uses TRBV12-3 or TRBV12-4 and TRBJ2-2; the D call may be TRBD1 or TRBD2 (6 bases each). This CDR3 spans 13 amino acids. V lost 4 bases and J 4 bases, leaving 7 bases between the germline ends. For the CDR3, the DNA is TGTGCCAGCAGTTGGGGGGCCACCGGGGAGCTGTTTTTT. It codes for CASSWGATGELFF.

In this sample, this clonotype turned up a few times. The chain uses TRBV14 and TRBJ2-3, with 8 positions matching TRBD1. V lost 2 bases to trimming and J lost 5 bases; unmatched junction nucleotides: 6. The germline V gene has CDR1 SGHDN and CDR2 FVKESK. The CDR3 runs to 15 residues. The chain's CDR3 is CASSQPTGGIDTQYF. The DNA of the CDR3 is TGTGCCAGCAGCCAACCTACAGGGGGAATAGATACGCAGTATTTT.

V and J are TRBV7-6 and TRBJ2-2; D is ambiguous. This CDR3 is built from 14 residues. With 1 base removed from V and 1 base from J, the gap between germline ends came to 4 bases. The germline gives CDR1 SGHVS, CDR2 FNYEAQ. Here the CDR3 DNA reads TGTGCCAGCAGCTTAGATCAGAACACCGGGGAGCTGTTTTTT. Its protein is CASSLDQNTGELFF.

V and J are TRBV4-2 and TRBJ2-3; D not certain. Trimming pared 4 bases from V and 6 bases from J, leaving 8 bases between. This CDR3 region has 12 residues. The germline V gene has CDR1 LGHNA and CDR2 YNFKEQ. DNA of the CDR3: TGTGCCAGCAGCCGCCGGTCCGATACGCAGTATTTT. This codes for CASSRRSDTQYF.

This clonotype was counted only a few times. The chain links TRBV15 to TRBJ1-3; D call uncertain. Germline V CDR1 and CDR2: LNHNV, YYDKDF (reference sequence). This CDR3 contains 16 residues. Trimming removed 5 bases from V and 0 bases from J, with 14 bases in between. The CDR3: CATSSRKFSSGNTIYF. CDR3 nucleotides: TGTGCCACCAGCTCTCGGAAGTTCAGCTCTGGAAACACCATATATTTT.

This clonotype was counted between two and nine times. This sequence joins TRBV10-3 and TRBJ2-7; D perhaps matches TRBD1 (5 bases). The CDR3 is 14 residues long. Germline CDR1 and CDR2: ENHRY and SYGVKD. V lost 4 bases and J lost 2, with 12 bases in between. The CDR3 sequence is CAISGKGATYEQYF. The CDR3, as DNA: TGTGCCATCAGTGGTAAAGGGGCTACCTACGAGCAGTACTTC.

The chain combines TRBV25-1 with TRBJ1-3, with a tentative D call TRBD1 (6 bases). The CDR3 extends over 14 amino acids. The ends were cut back, 4 bases at V and 4 bases at J, with 11 bases in the middle. CDR1 is MGHDK and CDR2 is SYGVNS in the germline V gene. In DNA, the CDR3 is TGTGCCAGCAGTGCATCAGGGGAAGGAAACACCATATATTTT. Its translation is CASSASGEGNTIYF.

This clonotype was counted between two and nine times. The rearrangement links TRBV29-1 to TRBJ2-5, with TRBD2 identical over 10 bases. Germline CDR1 reads SQVTM; CDR2 reads ANQGSEA. V gave up 7 bases and J gave up 0 bases; unmatched junction bases: 14. This CDR3 has 17 residues. This chain's CDR3 is CSASCNSGGTYQETQYF. The CDR3 DNA reads TGCAGCGCATCCTGTAATAGCGGGGGGACTTACCAAGAGACCCAGTACTTC.

The chain carries TRBV20-1 and TRBJ2-7; TRBD1 agrees at 8 bases. Per the germline V gene, CDR1 is DFQATT and CDR2 is SNEGSKA (reference sequence). V shed 5 bases and J 0 bases; nucleotides not matched to a gene: 6. The length of the CDR3 is 14 residues. CDR3 loop: CSAPIGTGSYEQYF. CDR3 coding DNA: TGCAGTGCTCCTATCGGGACAGGCTCCTACGAGCAGTACTTC.

This clonotype turned up a few times. The chain is built from TRBV11-2 and TRBJ2-7; D is perhaps TRBD2 (6 bases). Germline V gene data show CDR1 as SGHAT and CDR2 as FQNNGV. The CDR3 runs 16 residues. Trimming shortened V by 5 bases and J by 6 bases, and 23 bases separated the two germline ends. CDR3 in amino acids: CASSHRWTSSGGEQYF. The CDR3 DNA reads TGTGCCAGCAGCCATCGTTGGACCTCATCCGGGGGCGAGCAGTACTTC. Drawing the rest from reference TRBV11-2 and TRBJ2-7, the complete variable domain is EAGVAQSPRYKIIEKRQSVAFWCNPISGHATLYWYQQILGQGPKLLIQFQNNGVVDDSQLPKDRFSAERLKGVDSTLKIQPAKLEDSAVYLCASSHRWTSSGGEQYFGPGTRLTVT.

The chain couples TRBV5-4 to TRBJ2-3; the match to TRBD1 covers 7 bases. The CDR3 extends over 15 amino acids. V shed 4 bases, J shed 0 bases, and the junction held 5 bases outside the gene matches. Germline lookup yields CDR1 SGHNT and CDR2 YYREEE (reference sequence). The CDR3 DNA follows: TGTGCCAGCAGCCAGGACAGGACTAGCACAGATACGCAGTATTTT. Translation gives CASSQDRTSTDTQYF.

This clonotype was detected a few times. The chain carries TRBV6-2 or TRBV6-3 and TRBJ2-7; D unresolved. With 0 bases removed from V and 2 bases from J, the gap between germline ends came to 26 bases. CDR3 length equals 20 residues. Looked up from germline, CDR1 is MNHEY and CDR2 is SVGEGT. The CDR3 DNA reads TGTGCCAGCAGTTACTCGATTTCTCCAGCGTCCCTATCAAAGGCCTACGAGCAGTACTTC. Translation: CASSYSISPASLSKAYEQYF.

This clonotype was found a few times. The chain has TRBV11-1 and TRBJ2-5; D is unresolved. In germline, CDR1 is SGHAT, CDR2 FQDESV (reference sequence). Trimming left V 5 bases short and J 5 bases short, with 18 bases between. The CDR3 sequence is 15 residues long. The CDR3 reads CASSPLGPGMETQYF. CDR3 DNA: TGTGCCAGCAGCCCCCTCGGGCCCGGAATGGAGACCCAGTACTTC.

The chain combines TRBV7-8 with TRBJ2-2; 10 bases map to TRBD2. This CDR3 spans 15 amino acids. V lost 11 bases, J lost 4 bases, and 10 bases stayed unmatched. Per germline, CDR1 SGHVS and CDR2 FQNEAQ. CDR3 in amino acids: CAGEAGGPGTGELFF. CDR3 bases: TGTGCCGGGGAAGCGGGAGGGCCCGGCACCGGGGAGCTGTTTTTT. The full variable domain, rest sourced from reference TRBV7-8 and TRBJ2-2, is GAGVSQSPRYKVAKRGQDVALRCDPISGHVSLFWYQQALGQGPEFLTYFQNEAQLDKSGLPSDRFFAERPEGSVSTLKIQRTQQEDSAVYLCAGEAGGPGTGELFFGEGSRLTVL.

The gene calls are TRBV3-1 and TRBJ2-3; no clear D gene. The CDR3 totals 13 residues. Germline CDR1 is LGHDT and CDR2 is YNNKEL (reference sequence). V lost 4 bases, J lost 7 bases, and 12 bases lay in between. CDR3 in DNA: TGTGCCAGCAGCCCCTTCTCTGGGTATACGCAGTATTTT. It specifies CASSPFSGYTQYF.

There are a few counts of this clonotype. The chain carries TRBV12-3 or TRBV12-4 and TRBJ1-1; D is perhaps TRBD1 (5 bases). The V end lost 3 bases, the J end lost 1 base, and 18 bases lay between the germline ends. CDR3 length equals 17 residues. The DNA for the CDR3 is TGTGCCAGCAGTTTGGGCAGGGTCCGGACCGGGAACACTGAAGCTTTCTTT. Translation gives CASSLGRVRTGNTEAFF.

The chain is built from TRBV12-3 or TRBV12-4 and TRBJ2-3; D might be TRBD1 (6 bases). The CDR3 runs 12 residues. V was trimmed by 6 bases and J by 8 bases, leaving 12 bases between them. The CDR3 reads CASRRTAFTQYF. CDR3 coding DNA: TGTGCCAGCAGACGGACAGCCTTTACGCAGTATTTT.

This clonotype was observed a few times. The gene calls are TRBV6-6 and TRBJ1-2; tentative D call: TRBD1 (6 bases). CDR1 MNHNY and CDR2 SVGAGI come from the germline V gene (reference sequence). The CDR3 sequence is 14 residues long. The germline V and J ends were trimmed by 8 bases and 2 bases, with 15 bases remaining between them. The CDR3 spells CASSQQGQNYGYTF. In DNA form, the CDR3 reads TGTGCCAGCTCACAACAGGGCCAGAACTATGGCTACACCTTC.

Only a few counts were recorded for this clonotype. The genes are TRBV25-1 and TRBJ1-2; D remains ambiguous. V gave up 2 bases and J gave up 3 bases, with 4 bases separating them. CDR3 length: 12 amino acids. The germline gives CDR1 MGHDK, CDR2 SYGVNS. The CDR3: CASSERDYGYTF. DNA of the CDR3: TGTGCCAGCAGTGAACGAGACTATGGCTACACCTTC.

The chain is built from TRBV7-2 and TRBJ2-1; 7 positions match TRBD2. CDR3 length: 17 amino acids. Germline values: CDR1 SGHTA, CDR2 FQGNSA. V trimming: 4 bases; J trimming: 0 bases; junction bases outside the gene matches: 9. CDR3: CASSYPSGETSYNEQFF. As DNA, the CDR3 is TGTGCCAGCAGCTACCCTAGCGGCGAAACCTCCTACAATGAGCAGTTCTTC.

The chain uses TRBV15 and TRBJ2-7, with 7 positions matching TRBD2. V lost 0 bases and J lost 0; bases outside the gene matches: 5. CDR3 length: 16 residues. Germline CDR1 LNHNV, CDR2 YYDKDF (reference sequence). The CDR3 bases are TGTGCCACCAGCAGAGACACGGGAGGAGGCTCCTACGAGCAGTACTTC. Protein product: CATSRDTGGGSYEQYF.

The chain links TRBV19 to TRBJ2-3; a possible D gene is TRBD2 (6 bases). The V gene's germline CDR1 is LNHDA and CDR2 SQIVND (reference sequence). The CDR3 loop spans 14 amino acids. The V gene lost 7 bases and the J gene lost 1 base, with 12 bases spanning the gap. The CDR3, as DNA: TGTGCCAGTACCTATTCGGGGGGCACAGATACGCAGTATTTT. Amino acids: CASTYSGGTDTQYF.

The chain links TRBV4-1 to TRBJ2-3; possibly TRBD2 for D (5 bases). Germline loops: CDR1 MGHRA, CDR2 YSYEKL. Trimming pared 0 bases from V and 2 bases from J, leaving 12 bases between. This CDR3 comprises 16 residues. The CDR3 sequence is CASSQEQARVTDTQYF. The CDR3 DNA reads as TGCGCCAGCAGCCAAGAGCAAGCGAGGGTCACAGATACGCAGTATTTT.

This clonotype has just a few counts. V is TRBV6-5 and J is TRBJ1-1; D unresolved. Germline V gives CDR1 MNHEY, CDR2 SVGAGI. Between the trimmed V and J ends, which lost 7 bases and 5 bases, there was a span of 14 bases. The CDR3 is made up of 13 amino acids. CDR3 residues: CASTLDVGTEAFF. CDR3 bases: TGTGCCAGCACCCTGGACGTCGGAACTGAAGCTTTCTTT.

This chain links TRBV29-1 with TRBJ1-2; D perhaps matches TRBD1 (5 bases). The CDR3 extends over 16 amino acids. The V end was cut by 3 bases, the J end by 7 bases, with 24 bases between. The germline V gene encodes CDR1 SQVTM and CDR2 ANQGSEA. The CDR3 DNA is TGCAGCGTTGATCTTCTTGGGGGAGGTTTTTTTGTTGGCTACACCTTC. This gives the protein CSVDLLGGGFFVGYTF.

Written as DNA, the CDR3 is TGCGCCAGCAGCCAAGACGACAGGGGTTCCTACGAGCAGTACTTC. Its translation: CASSQDDRGSYEQYF. The chain has TRBV4-1 and TRBJ2-7, with 8 bases identical to TRBD1. The V and J ends lost 0 bases and 1 base, in that order; junction bases with no gene match: 2. CDR1 and CDR2 from the germline V gene are MGHRA and YSYEKL. The CDR3 is 15 amino acids.

This clonotype turned up a few times. V usage is TRBV7-9 and J usage is TRBJ2-2, with D unclear. Germline V CDR1 and CDR2: SEHNR, FQNEAQ (reference sequence). The CDR3 contains 15 residues. Trimming took 2 bases from V and 0 from J, leaving 7 bases between them. CDR3 DNA: TGTGCCAGCAGCTTAACGGCTCCGAACACCGGGGAGCTGTTTTTT. This codes for CASSLTAPNTGELFF.

V gene TRBV5-8 combines with J gene TRBJ1-3; no firm D call. The germline V and J ends were trimmed by 5 bases and 4 bases, with 10 bases remaining between them. The CDR3 has 13 amino acids. CDR1 is SGHTS and CDR2 is YDEGEE in the germline V gene. CDR3 bases: TGTGCCAGCAGTCGCAGCCCCGGAAACACCATATATTTT. It is translated as CASSRSPGNTIYF.

J is TRBJ2-7 and V is TRBV30; 8 bases line up with TRBD2. Unmatched junction bases numbered 12, after V lost 4 bases and J lost 4 bases. Germline loops: CDR1 GTSNPN, CDR2 SVGIG (reference sequence). The CDR3 has 15 amino acids. The DNA of the CDR3 is TGTGCCTGGAATAGGTGGTCCAGCGGGAGTTACGAGCAGTACTTC. This encodes CAWNRWSSGSYEQYF. The whole variable domain, filled in from reference TRBV30 and TRBJ2-7, reads SQTIHQWPATLVQPVGSPLSLECTVEGTSNPNLYWYRQAAGRGLQLLFYSVGIGQISSEVPQNLSASRPQDRQFILSSKKLLLSDSGFYLCAWNRWSSGSYEQYFGPGTRLTVT.